These 9 T cell receptor beta chains originate from one sample sequenced in a study of early T cells in non-severe SARS-CoV-2 infection. TCRdb reprocessed the 5' RACE reads via MiXCR and lists one record per CDR3 protein. The repertoire holds about 80,000 distinct CDR3 sequences, with 12% as singletons. Material: whole blood. These receptors all come from an adult who was a healthcare worker with PCR-confirmed SARS-CoV-2 infection or an uninfected control (not recorded which).

A note on this clonotype: The conserved phenylalanine or tryptophan is not found at the CDR3 terminus, so this likely reflects a read error. The chain joins TRBV5-6 to TRBJ2-1; D is possibly TRBD2 (6 bases). The length of the CDR3 is 15 residues. The ends were cut back, 3 bases at V and 5 bases at J, with 15 bases in the middle. Looked up from germline, CDR1 is SGHDT and CDR2 is YYEEEE. The CDR3 coding sequence is TGTGCCAGCAGCTCAATTGGGGGGATAGACAATGAGCAGTTCTCC. It codes for CASSSIGGIDNEQFS.

Ten or more counts support this clonotype. Because the CDR3 is missing its conserved closing phenylalanine or tryptophan, this is likely a read error. No DNA is shown, since the ends of the CDR3 on it are uncertain; the CDR3 is the one TCRdb lists. The chain's CDR3 is CASTFFHTA. The chain uses TRBV27 and TRBJ2-7. CDR1 MNHEY and CDR2 SMNVEV come from the germline V gene (reference sequence). The CDR3 is 9 residues long, counting both termini.

This clonotype was seen many times. The chain is built from TRBV7-9 and TRBJ2-1; TRBD2 matches at 11 bases. CDR1 SEHNR and CDR2 FQNEAQ come from the germline V gene (reference sequence). The CDR3 has 14 amino acids. The V and J ends lost 4 bases and 8 bases, in that order; junction bases with no gene match: 4. DNA of the CDR3: TGTGCCAGCAGCTCCACTAGCGGGAGCTATGAGCAGTTCTTC. Translation: CASSSTSGSYEQFF.

This clonotype was seen a handful of times. The chain carries TRBV4-1 and TRBJ2-1; D might be TRBD1 (6 bases). Looked up from germline, CDR1 is MGHRA and CDR2 is YSYEKL. Trimming cost V 3 bases and J 7 bases, with 19 bases left between them. The length of the CDR3 is 16 residues. CDR3 in amino acids: CASSQSGTKGSNEQFF. The DNA for the CDR3 is TGCGCCAGCAGCCAGTCCGGGACAAAGGGCTCAAATGAGCAGTTCTTC.

The chain has TRBV13 and TRBJ2-7; 11 bases map to TRBD2. CDR3 length: 16 amino acids. V lost 4 bases and J lost 0; bases outside the gene matches: 5. CDR1 is PRHDT, CDR2 FYEKMQ, per germline (reference sequence). The CDR3 sequence: CASSSRTSGYSYEQYF. The CDR3 DNA is TGTGCCAGCAGCTCCCGGACTAGCGGGTACTCCTACGAGCAGTACTTC.

This clonotype showed up many times. The chain couples TRBV19 to TRBJ2-5; TRBD1 matches 9 bases. There are 15 residues in the CDR3. V lost 2 bases and J lost 5; bases outside the gene matches: 6. Germline V gene lookup returns CDR1 LNHDA and CDR2 SQIVND (reference sequence). The DNA for the CDR3 is TGTGCCAGTAGTATACGGGGACAGGGTGAGGAGACCCAGTACTTC. This translates into CASSIRGQGEETQYF. Based on the CDR3 plus reference TRBV19 and TRBJ2-5, the full variable domain is DGGITQSPKYLFRKEGQNVTLSCEQNLNHDAMYWYRQDPGQGLRLIYYSQIVNDFQKGDIAEGYSVSREKKESFPLTVTSAQKNPTAFYLCASSIRGQGEETQYFGPGTRLLVL.

This clonotype was found a few times. J is TRBJ1-1 and V is TRBV30; TRBD1 might be the D (5 bases). Per the germline V gene, CDR1 is GTSNPN and CDR2 is SVGIG (reference sequence). The CDR3 loop spans 14 amino acids. Trimming took off 7 bases at V and 0 bases at J, with 15 bases between the two ends. CDR3 coding DNA: TGTGCCTCTCCGGGGCAGGCGGTGAACACTGAAGCTTTCTTT. It encodes CASPGQAVNTEAFF.

This clonotype was detected a few times. The gene calls are TRBV19 and TRBJ1-2, with unresolved D. The V gene's germline CDR1 is LNHDA and CDR2 SQIVND (reference sequence). The CDR3 length is 14 residues. Trimming stripped 5 bases from V and 2 bases from J, with 12 bases between. The CDR3 protein is CASSVRASNYGYTF. For the CDR3, the DNA is TGTGCCAGTAGTGTTCGAGCCTCAAACTATGGCTACACCTTC.

Here the CDR3 DNA reads TGTGCCATCAGTCCCCACCCGGGACTAGCGGGGACCCCCTACAATGAGCAGTTCTTC. This gives the protein CAISPHPGLAGTPYNEQFF. The rearrangement uses TRBV10-3 and TRBJ2-1, with TRBD2 identical over 13 bases. The CDR3 has 19 amino acids. The germline gives CDR1 ENHRY, CDR2 SYGVKD. J gave up 2 bases and V 5 bases, and 12 bases lay outside the gene matches.